The 10 T cell receptor beta chains given below trace back to one sample, sequenced in a study of sequential checkpoint blockade in melanoma. Here immunoSEQ multiplex PCR was the method, and the copy in TCRdb shows in-frame clones only, minus some. The table records under 20,000 clones, 65% to 75% of them present only once. Described treatment: randomized to nivolumab then ipilimumab (arm A) or the reverse (arm B). Sequencing used CD8+ T cells sorted from blood (inferred from file names), obtained from a patient given nivolumab and ipilimumab in sequence. These receptor sequences come from a human donor with melanoma.

The gene calls are TRBV27 and TRBJ1-2; tentatively, D is TRBD1 (5 bases). The V gene's germline CDR1 is MNHEY and CDR2 SMNVEV (reference sequence). Trimming stripped 10 bases from V and 3 bases from J, with 21 bases between. This CDR3 is 15 amino acids long. The CDR3 nucleotides read TGTGCCACCACCATAGTCGGGGGTCGGGACTATGGCTACACCTTC. It codes for CATTIVGGRDYGYTF.

The chain carries TRBV11-2 and TRBJ1-6; no clear D. This CDR3 region has 15 residues. V dropped 4 bases and J dropped 7 bases, with 14 bases sitting between them. Germline loops: CDR1 SGHAT, CDR2 FQNNGV. CDR3 nucleotides: TGTGCCAGCAGCTCTCCGGGAGAACCAAATTCACCCCTCCACTTT. It is translated as CASSSPGEPNSPLHF.

J is TRBJ2-1 and V is TRBV19; TRBD1 matches 9 bases. The CDR3 consists of 13 residues. The ends lost 8 bases at V and 6 bases at J; junction bases unmatched: 5. Germline V gene lookup returns CDR1 LNHDA and CDR2 SQIVND (reference sequence). For the CDR3, the DNA is TGTGCCAGTCCCCGGACAGGGGTCAATGAGCAGTTCTTC. It codes for CASPRTGVNEQFF.

This rearrangement joins TRBV7-3 to TRBJ2-5; D is unclear. The CDR3 extends over 13 amino acids. In germline, CDR1 is SGHTA, CDR2 FQGTGA. The V end lost 0 bases, the J end lost 2 bases, and 4 bases lay between the germline ends. The CDR3 region is CASSLTPQETQYF. The CDR3 DNA follows: TGTGCCAGCAGCTTAACCCCGCAAGAGACCCAGTACTTC.

This chain joins TRBV29-1 and TRBJ1-2, with TRBD1 matching over 7 bases. This CDR3 is 14 amino acids long. V shed 6 bases and J 2 bases; nucleotides not matched to a gene: 9. Germline V gene sequence: CDR1 SQVTM, CDR2 ANQGSEA. DNA for the CDR3: TGCAGCGTCCACGGACAGGAAACCAACTATGGCTACACCTTC. Translated: CSVHGQETNYGYTF. Drawing the rest from reference TRBV29-1 and TRBJ1-2, the complete variable domain is SAVISQKPSRDICQRGTSLTIQCQVDSQVTMMFWYRQQPGQSLTLIATANQGSEATYESGFVIDKFPISRPNLTFSTLTVSNMSPEDSSIYLCSVHGQETNYGYTFGSGTRLTVV.

The chain carries TRBV27 and TRBJ1-2; 8 bases line up with TRBD1. The trim removed 5 bases at V and 7 bases at J, leaving 9 bases unmatched. The CDR3 consists of 14 residues. Per germline, CDR1 MNHEY and CDR2 SMNVEV (reference sequence). The CDR3 nucleotides read TGTGCCAGCAGTCACGGACAGGGCGTGCGTGGCTACACCTTC. Protein: CASSHGQGVRGYTF.

The V gene is TRBV11-2, the J gene TRBJ1-2, with 8 nucleotides matching TRBD1. CDR3 length: 14 amino acids. Germline CDR1 SGHAT, CDR2 FQNNGV. Trimming at V came to 5 bases and at J to 0 bases, leaving 2 bases not matched to a gene. The CDR3 here is CASSGQGANYGYTF. The CDR3 coding sequence is TGTGCCAGCAGCGGACAGGGAGCTAACTATGGCTACACCTTC.

V is TRBV29-1 and J is TRBJ1-2, with D possibly matching TRBD1 (5 bases). V was cut by 4 bases and J by 0 bases, with 15 bases left in between. CDR3 length: 15 amino acids. Germline V gene data show CDR1 as SQVTM and CDR2 as ANQGSEA. Here the CDR3 DNA reads TGCAGCGTTGGTTTTCCGGAGGGACCTAACTATGGCTACACCTTC. Protein: CSVGFPEGPNYGYTF.

This chain connects TRBV9 to TRBJ2-1; 9 bases are shared with TRBD2. V shed 3 bases, J shed 6 bases, and the junction held 1 base outside the gene matches. CDR1 is SGDLS and CDR2 is YYNGEE in the germline V gene. This CDR3 region has 13 residues. This chain's CDR3 is CASSATSGNEQFF. In nucleotides, the CDR3 is TGTGCCAGCAGCGCGACTAGCGGCAATGAGCAGTTCTTC.

The chain links TRBV7-9 to TRBJ1-1; 7 bases are a match to TRBD1. J gave up 7 bases and V 4 bases, and 6 bases lay outside the gene matches. Germline V lookup: CDR1 SEHNR, CDR2 FQNEAQ (reference sequence). The CDR3 length is 13 residues. CDR3 in amino acids: CASSSPDRSEAFF. Here the CDR3 DNA reads TGTGCCAGCAGCTCCCCGGACAGGAGTGAAGCTTTCTTT.